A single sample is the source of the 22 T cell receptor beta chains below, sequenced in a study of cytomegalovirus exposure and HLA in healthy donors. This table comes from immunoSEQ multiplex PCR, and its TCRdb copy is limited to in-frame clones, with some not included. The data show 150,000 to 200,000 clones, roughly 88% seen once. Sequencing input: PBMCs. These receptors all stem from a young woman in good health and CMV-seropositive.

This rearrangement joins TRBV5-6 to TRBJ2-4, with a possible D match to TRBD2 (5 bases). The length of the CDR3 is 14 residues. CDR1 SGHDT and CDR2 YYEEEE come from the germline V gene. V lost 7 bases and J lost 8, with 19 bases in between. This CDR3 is CASVRRGQRDIQYF. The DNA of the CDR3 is TGTGCCAGCGTAAGACGCGGGCAAAGGGACATTCAGTACTTC.

The CDR3 protein is CASSLLAGSSDEKLFF. The CDR3 bases are TGTGCCAGCAGCTTGTTGGCAGGCTCATCGGATGAAAAACTGTTTTTT. This chain links TRBV5-6 with TRBJ1-4; D ambiguous. V lost 1 base and J 6 bases, leaving 16 bases between the germline ends. This CDR3 contains 16 residues. Germline V lookup: CDR1 SGHDT, CDR2 YYEEEE.

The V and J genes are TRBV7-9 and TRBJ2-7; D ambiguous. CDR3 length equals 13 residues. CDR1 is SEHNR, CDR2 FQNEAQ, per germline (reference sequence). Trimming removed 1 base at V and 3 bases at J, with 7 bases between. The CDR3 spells CASSLVPSYEQYF. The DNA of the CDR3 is TGTGCCAGCAGCTTAGTTCCTAGCTACGAGCAGTACTTC.

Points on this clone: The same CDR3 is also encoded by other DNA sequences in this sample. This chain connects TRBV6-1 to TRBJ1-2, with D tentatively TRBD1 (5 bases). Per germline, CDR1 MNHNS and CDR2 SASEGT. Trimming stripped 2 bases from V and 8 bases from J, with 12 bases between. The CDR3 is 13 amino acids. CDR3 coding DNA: TGTGCCAGCAGTGAAAGTCAGGGAGGCGGCTACACCTTC. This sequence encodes CASSESQGGGYTF.

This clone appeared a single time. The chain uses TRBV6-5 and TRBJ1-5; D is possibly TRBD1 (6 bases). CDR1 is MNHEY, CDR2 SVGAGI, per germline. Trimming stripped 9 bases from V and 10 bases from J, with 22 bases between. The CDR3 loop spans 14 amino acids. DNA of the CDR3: TGTGCCAGTGCGGGGGGCCCGAGCAGGGACCCCCAGCATTTT. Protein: CASAGGPSRDPQHF.

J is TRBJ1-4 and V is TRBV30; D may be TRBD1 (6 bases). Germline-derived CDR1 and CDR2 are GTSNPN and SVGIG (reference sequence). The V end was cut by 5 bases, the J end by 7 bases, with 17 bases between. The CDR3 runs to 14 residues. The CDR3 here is CAWRLVGGGEKLFF. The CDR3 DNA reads TGTGCCTGGCGACTCGTTGGGGGCGGTGAAAAACTGTTTTTT.

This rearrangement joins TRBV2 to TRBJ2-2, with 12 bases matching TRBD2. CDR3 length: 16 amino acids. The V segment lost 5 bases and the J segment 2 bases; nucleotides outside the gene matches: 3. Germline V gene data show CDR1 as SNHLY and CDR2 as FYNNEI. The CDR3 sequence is CASSSTSGSNTGELFF. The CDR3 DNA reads TGTGCCAGCAGTTCGACTAGCGGGAGTAACACCGGGGAGCTGTTTTTT. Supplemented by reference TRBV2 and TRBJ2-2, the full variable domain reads EPEVTQTPSHQVTQMGQEVILRCVPISNHLYFYWYRQILGQKVEFLVSFYNNEISEKSEIFDDQFSVERPDGSNFTLKIRSTKLEDSAMYFCASSSTSGSNTGELFFGEGSRLTVL.

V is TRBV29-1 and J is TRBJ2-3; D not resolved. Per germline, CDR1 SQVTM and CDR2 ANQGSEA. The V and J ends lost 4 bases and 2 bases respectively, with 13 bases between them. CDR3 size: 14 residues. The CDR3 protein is CSVVQARYTDTQYF. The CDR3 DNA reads TGCAGCGTTGTTCAGGCCAGATACACAGATACGCAGTATTTT.

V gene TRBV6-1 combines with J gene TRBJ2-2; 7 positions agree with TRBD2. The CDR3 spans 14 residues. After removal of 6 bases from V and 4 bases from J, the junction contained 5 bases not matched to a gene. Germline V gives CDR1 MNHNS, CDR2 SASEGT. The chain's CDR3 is CASRGGGGTGELFF. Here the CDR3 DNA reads TGTGCCAGCAGAGGCGGGGGAGGCACCGGGGAGCTGTTTTTT.

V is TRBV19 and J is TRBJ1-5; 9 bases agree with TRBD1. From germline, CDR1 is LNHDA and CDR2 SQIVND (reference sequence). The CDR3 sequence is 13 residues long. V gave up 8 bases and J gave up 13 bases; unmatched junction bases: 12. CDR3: CASSGTGFSLQHF. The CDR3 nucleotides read TGTGCCAGTTCCGGGACAGGGTTCTCACTTCAGCATTTT.

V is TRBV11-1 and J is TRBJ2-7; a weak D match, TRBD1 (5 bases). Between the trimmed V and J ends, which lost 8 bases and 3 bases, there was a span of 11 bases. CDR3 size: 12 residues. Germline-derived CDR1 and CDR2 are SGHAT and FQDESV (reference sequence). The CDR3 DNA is TGTGCCAGCTCGAGACAGAGCTACGAGCAGTACTTC. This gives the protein CASSRQSYEQYF. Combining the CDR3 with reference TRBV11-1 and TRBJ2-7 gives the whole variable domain EAEVAQSPRYKITEKSQAVAFWCDPISGHATLYWYRQILGQGPELLVQFQDESVVDDSQLPKDRFSAERLKGVDSTLKIQPAELGDSAMYLCASSRQSYEQYFGPGTRLTVT.

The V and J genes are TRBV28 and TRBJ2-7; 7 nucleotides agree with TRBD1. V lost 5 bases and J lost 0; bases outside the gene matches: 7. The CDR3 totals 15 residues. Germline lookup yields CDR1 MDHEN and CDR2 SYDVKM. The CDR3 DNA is TGTGCCAGCAGTCCCGGACAGGCCCGCTCCTACGAGCAGTACTTC. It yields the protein CASSPGQARSYEQYF.

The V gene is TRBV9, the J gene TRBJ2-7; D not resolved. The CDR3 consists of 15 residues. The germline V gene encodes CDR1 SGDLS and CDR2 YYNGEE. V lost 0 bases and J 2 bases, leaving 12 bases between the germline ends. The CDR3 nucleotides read TGTGCCAGCAGCGTAGCTGGTGAGTTTACCTACGAGCAGTACTTC. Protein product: CASSVAGEFTYEQYF.

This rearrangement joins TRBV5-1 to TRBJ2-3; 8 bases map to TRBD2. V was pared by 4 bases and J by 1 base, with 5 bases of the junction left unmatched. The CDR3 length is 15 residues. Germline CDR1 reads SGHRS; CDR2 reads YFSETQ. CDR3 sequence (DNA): TGCGCCAGCAGCCCCAGCGGGAGCCGCACAGATACGCAGTATTTT. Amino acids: CASSPSGSRTDTQYF.

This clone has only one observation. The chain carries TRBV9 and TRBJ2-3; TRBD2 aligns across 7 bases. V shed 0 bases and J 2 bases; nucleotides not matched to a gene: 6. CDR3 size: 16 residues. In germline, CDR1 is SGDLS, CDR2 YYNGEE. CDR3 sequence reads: CASSVVWDYYTDTQYF. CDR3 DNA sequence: TGTGCCAGCAGCGTAGTTTGGGACTACTACACAGATACGCAGTATTTT.

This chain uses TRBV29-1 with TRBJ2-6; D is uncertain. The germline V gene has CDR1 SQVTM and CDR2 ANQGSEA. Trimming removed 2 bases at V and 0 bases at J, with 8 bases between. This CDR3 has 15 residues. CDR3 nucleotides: TGCAGCGTTGAAAGAGGAGACTCTGGGGCCAACGTCCTGACTTTC. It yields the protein CSVERGDSGANVLTF.

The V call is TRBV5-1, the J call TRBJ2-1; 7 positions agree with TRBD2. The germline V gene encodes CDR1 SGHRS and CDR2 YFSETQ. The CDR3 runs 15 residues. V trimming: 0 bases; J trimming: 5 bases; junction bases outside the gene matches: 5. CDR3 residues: CASSLAGTKNNEQFF. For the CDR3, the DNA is TGCGCCAGCAGCTTGGCCGGGACTAAGAACAATGAGCAGTTCTTC.

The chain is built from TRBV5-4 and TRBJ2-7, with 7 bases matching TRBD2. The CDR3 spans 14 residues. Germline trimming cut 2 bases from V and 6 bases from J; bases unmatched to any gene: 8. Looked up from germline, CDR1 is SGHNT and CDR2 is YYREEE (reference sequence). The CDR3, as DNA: TGTGCCAGCAGCTTCAGAGGGGAGGGTCTCGAGCAGTACTTC. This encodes CASSFRGEGLEQYF.

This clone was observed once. CDR3 nucleotide sequence: TGTGCCAGCAGCCCGACAGGGGTGGGGGAGCAGTTCTTC. It encodes CASSPTGVGEQFF. The chain recombines TRBV6-1 with TRBJ2-1, with 8 nucleotides matching TRBD1. J was trimmed by 10 bases and V by 6 bases; bases with no gene match: 8. Germline CDR1 MNHNS, CDR2 SASEGT. The CDR3 is 13 amino acids.

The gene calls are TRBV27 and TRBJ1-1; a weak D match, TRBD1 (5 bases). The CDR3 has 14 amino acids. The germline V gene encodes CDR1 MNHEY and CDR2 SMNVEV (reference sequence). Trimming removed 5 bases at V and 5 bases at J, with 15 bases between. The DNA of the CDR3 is TGTGCCAGCAGTCTTTGGACCGGGGGAACTGAAGCTTTCTTT. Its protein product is CASSLWTGGTEAFF.

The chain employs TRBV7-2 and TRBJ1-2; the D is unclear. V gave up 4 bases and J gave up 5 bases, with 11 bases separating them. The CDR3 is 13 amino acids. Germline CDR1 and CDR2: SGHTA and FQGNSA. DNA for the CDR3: TGTGCCAGCAGCTCCACCCCGCGGTATGGCTACACCTTC. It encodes CASSSTPRYGYTF. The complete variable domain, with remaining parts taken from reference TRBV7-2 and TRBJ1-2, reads GAGVSQSPSNKVTEKGKDVELRCDPISGHTALYWYRQSLGQGLEFLIYFQGNSAPDKSGLPSDRFSAERTGGSVSTLTIQRTQQEDSAVYLCASSSTPRYGYTFGSGTRLTVV.

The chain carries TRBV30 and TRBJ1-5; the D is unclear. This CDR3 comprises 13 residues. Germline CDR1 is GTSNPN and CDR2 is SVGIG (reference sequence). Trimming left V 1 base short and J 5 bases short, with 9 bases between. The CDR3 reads CAWSEREDQPQHF. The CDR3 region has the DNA TGTGCCTGGAGTGAGCGGGAGGATCAGCCCCAGCATTTT.